These 8 T cell receptor beta chains were all obtained from the same sample, sequenced in a study of blood T cells in healthy people across ages (dated by TCRdb to the mid-2010s). The library came from 5' RACE. Data came from an Illumina HiSeq 2500. The second PCR ran for about 7 to 11 cycles and used a J-beta primer mix along with a sample-barcoded 5' primer. The public reads were reprocessed in TCRdb via fastp at Q25 and MiXCR, keeping in-frame beta chains. Rows with a matching CDR3 protein are joined into one entry that keeps the most common DNA and genes. Here the sample has about 1.5 million distinct CDR3 sequences; roughly 43% occur a single time. The ten largest clones add up to about 3.8% of the sample. Sequencing was performed on blood. The receptor source for this set is a woman aged 18-29 years in good health.

The table lists this clonotype with a few counts. This chain connects TRBV6-6 to TRBJ2-3; maybe TRBD1 (5 bases). Trimming removed 2 bases from V and 0 bases from J, with 12 bases in between. The CDR3 spans 16 residues. CDR1 MNHNY and CDR2 SVGAGI come from the germline V gene (reference sequence). In DNA, the CDR3 is TGTGCCAGCAGTTACCAGGGAACCCCTAGCACAGATACGCAGTATTTT. Translated, it gives CASSYQGTPSTDTQYF.

The chain uses TRBV5-6 and TRBJ2-5, with 7 bases matching TRBD1. Germline V gene data show CDR1 as SGHDT and CDR2 as YYEEEE. Losses at the gene ends were 2 bases for V and 1 base for J; bases not matched to a gene: 5. CDR3 length: 15 residues. The CDR3 nucleotides are TGTGCCAGCAGCTTCCCTGACAGGGCCCAAGAGACCCAGTACTTC. Protein sequence: CASSFPDRAQETQYF.

This chain links TRBV5-1 with TRBJ2-5, with a possible D match to TRBD1 (6 bases). V was pared by 5 bases and J by 2 bases, with 10 bases between. The CDR3 is 13 amino acids. Germline assignment: CDR1 SGHRS and CDR2 YFSETQ. The CDR3 spells CASRTGTQETQYF. The CDR3 nucleotides are TGCGCCAGCAGGACAGGAACGCAAGAGACCCAGTACTTC.

The chain employs TRBV12-5 and TRBJ2-3; D may be TRBD2 (6 bases). The germline CDR1 and CDR2 sequences are LGHNT and FRNRAP. The CDR3 covers 18 residues. V lost 0 bases, J lost 0 bases, and 16 bases lay in between. The CDR3 coding sequence is TGTGCTAGTGGTTTGGTTCCTTTTACTAGCTCGAGCACAGATACGCAGTATTTT. Translated: CASGLVPFTSSSTDTQYF. The variable domain in full, completed from reference TRBV12-5 and TRBJ2-3, reads DARVTQTPRHKVTEMGQEVTMRCQPILGHNTVFWYRQTMMQGLELLAYFRNRAPLDDSGMPKDRFSAEMPDATLATLKIQPSEPRDSAVYFCASGLVPFTSSSTDTQYFGPGTRLTVL.

The chain joins TRBV7-2 to TRBJ1-1; D unclear. Germline assignment: CDR1 SGHTA and CDR2 FQGNSA. V dropped 4 bases and J dropped 7 bases, with 7 bases sitting between them. The CDR3 spans 11 residues. The CDR3 DNA reads TGTGCCAGCAGCTCCACCTGTGAAGCTTTCTTT. Amino acids: CASSSTCEAFF.

The chain couples TRBV7-9 to TRBJ2-7, with 7 bases aligning to TRBD1. The CDR3 sequence is 15 residues long. Germline CDR1 reads SEHNR; CDR2 reads FQNEAQ (reference sequence). V gave up 2 bases and J gave up 2 bases; unmatched junction bases: 6. The CDR3 loop reads CASSLMGDRTYEQYF. The CDR3 region has the DNA TGTGCCAGCAGCTTAATGGGGGACAGAACCTACGAGCAGTACTTC.

This sequence joins TRBV7-2 and TRBJ2-4; 10 bases agree with TRBD2. Germline assignment: CDR1 SGHTA and CDR2 FQGNSA. The CDR3 is 17 residues long. Losses at the gene ends were 2 bases for V and 5 bases for J; bases not matched to a gene: 9. The CDR3 DNA is TGTGCCAGCAGCTTAAGGGTCCTAGGACTAGCGGAAAACATTCAGTACTTC. Translation gives CASSLRVLGLAENIQYF.

This clonotype showed up many times. The chain joins TRBV12-3 or TRBV12-4 to TRBJ2-3, with 11 bases lining up with TRBD2. Unmatched junction bases numbered 3, after V lost 5 bases and J lost 11 bases. This CDR3 contains 12 residues. Here the CDR3 DNA reads TGTGCCAGCAGTCCTACTAGCGGGGGGCAGTATTTT. It specifies CASSPTSGGQYF.